This paragraph reports one T cell receptor (beta chain). What it recognizes is unknown. Assay used: immunoSEQ multiplex PCR; TCRdb lists only in-frame clones, some missing. The sample yields approximately 7,200 clones, approximately 95% seen once. Germline CDR1 reads SGHDT; CDR2 reads YYEEEE. The CDR3 extends over 14 amino acids. Between the trimmed V and J ends, which lost 5 bases and 4 bases, there was a span of 16 bases. The sample belongs to a study of monozygotic twins with cystic fibrosis. Whole-study findings and limits: Shared CDR3 numbers were not associated with age, concordance or severity. Unrelated CF individuals shared fewer identical clonotypes than monozygotic CF twins.

This clonotype originated in a boy younger than 10 with cystic fibrosis. The chain is built from TRBV5-6 and TRBJ2-7; tentative D call: TRBD2 (6 bases). Sequences were obtained from blood. The CDR3 nucleotides read TGTGCCAGCAGTCTTGGGGGGTTTAAGTACGAGCAGTACTTC. Encoded protein: CASSLGGFKYEQYF.